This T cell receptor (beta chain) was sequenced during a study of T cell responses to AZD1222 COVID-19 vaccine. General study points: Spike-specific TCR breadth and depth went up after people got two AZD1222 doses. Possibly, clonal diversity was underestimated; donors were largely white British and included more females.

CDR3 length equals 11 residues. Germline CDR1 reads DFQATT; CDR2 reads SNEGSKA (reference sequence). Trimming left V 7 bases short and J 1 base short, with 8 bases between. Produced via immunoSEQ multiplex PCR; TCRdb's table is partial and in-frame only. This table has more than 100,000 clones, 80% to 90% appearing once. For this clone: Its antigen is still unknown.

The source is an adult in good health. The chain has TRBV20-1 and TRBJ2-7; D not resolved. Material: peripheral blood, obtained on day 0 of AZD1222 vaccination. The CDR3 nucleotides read TGCAGTGTTACCCAATCCTACGAGCAGTACTTC. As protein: CSVTQSYEQYF.